The clone carrying this T cell receptor beta chain was found many times. V was shortened by 7 bases and J by 4 bases, with 5 bases between the two germline ends. The CDR3 loop spans 12 amino acids. Preparing the TCRbeta library involved the use of unique molecular identifiers. TCRdb reprocessed the PCR reads via MiXCR and lists one record per CDR3 protein. Of about 240,000 distinct CDR3 sequences detected, around 12% appear once; the ten largest clones hold around 2.8%. The entry originates in a study of T-cell reconstitution after alpha-beta-depleted transplantation in children. This rearrangement joins TRBV12-3 or TRBV12-4 to TRBJ2-6; D not resolved. This receptor was obtained from a human donor who donated a stem cell graft to a child with acute lymphoblastic leukemia. The sample here was PBMCs from the stem cell graft donor, taken from the stem cell graft. The CDR3: CASTVGANVLTF. CDR3 nucleotides: TGTGCCAGCACGGTCGGGGCCAACGTCCTGACTTTC.